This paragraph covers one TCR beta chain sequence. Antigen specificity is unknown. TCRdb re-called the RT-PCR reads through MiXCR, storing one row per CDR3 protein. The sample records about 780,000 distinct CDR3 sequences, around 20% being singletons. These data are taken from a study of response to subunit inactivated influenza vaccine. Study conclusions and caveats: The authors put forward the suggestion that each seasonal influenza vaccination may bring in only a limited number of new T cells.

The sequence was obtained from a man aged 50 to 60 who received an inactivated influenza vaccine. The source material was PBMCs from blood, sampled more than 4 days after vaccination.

This CDR3 reads CASSKVRASRVDTDTQYF. The CDR3 nucleotides read TGTGCCAGCAGCAAAGTCCGGGCTAGCAGGGTTGACACAGATACGCAGTATTTT. The V call is TRBV21-1, the J call TRBJ2-3; TRBD2 was called by the table and not checked on the DNA. TRBV21-1 is marked as a pseudogene. This CDR3 contains 18 residues.